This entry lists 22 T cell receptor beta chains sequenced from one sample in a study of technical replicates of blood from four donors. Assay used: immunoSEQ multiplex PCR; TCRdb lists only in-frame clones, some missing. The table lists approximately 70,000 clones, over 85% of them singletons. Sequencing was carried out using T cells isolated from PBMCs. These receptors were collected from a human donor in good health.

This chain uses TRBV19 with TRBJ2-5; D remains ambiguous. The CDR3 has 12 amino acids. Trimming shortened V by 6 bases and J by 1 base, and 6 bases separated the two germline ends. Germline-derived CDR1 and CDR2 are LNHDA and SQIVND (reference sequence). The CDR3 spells CASSQVQETQYF. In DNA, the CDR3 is TGTGCCAGTAGCCAGGTCCAAGAGACCCAGTACTTC.

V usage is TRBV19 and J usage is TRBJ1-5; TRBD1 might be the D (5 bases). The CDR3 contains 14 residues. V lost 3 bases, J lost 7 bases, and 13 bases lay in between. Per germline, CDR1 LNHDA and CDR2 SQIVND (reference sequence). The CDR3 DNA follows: TGTGCCAGTAGTATTCAGGGCCGCGAGCAGCCCCAGCATTTT. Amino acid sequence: CASSIQGREQPQHF.

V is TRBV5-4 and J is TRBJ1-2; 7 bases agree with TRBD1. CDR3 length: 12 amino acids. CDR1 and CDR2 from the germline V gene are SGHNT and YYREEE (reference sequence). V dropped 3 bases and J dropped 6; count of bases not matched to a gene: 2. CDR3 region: CASSSTGNGYTF. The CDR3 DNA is TGTGCCAGCAGCTCGACAGGGAATGGCTACACCTTC.

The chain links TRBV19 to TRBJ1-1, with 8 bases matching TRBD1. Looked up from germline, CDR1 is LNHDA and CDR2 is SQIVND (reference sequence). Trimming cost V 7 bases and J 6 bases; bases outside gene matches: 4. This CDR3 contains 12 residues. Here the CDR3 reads CASTTGGPEAFF. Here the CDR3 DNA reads TGTGCCAGTACCACAGGGGGACCTGAAGCTTTCTTT.

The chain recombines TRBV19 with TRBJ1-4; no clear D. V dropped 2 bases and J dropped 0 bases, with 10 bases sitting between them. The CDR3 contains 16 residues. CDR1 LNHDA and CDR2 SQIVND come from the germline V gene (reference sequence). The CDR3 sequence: CASSIYTTPTNEKLFF. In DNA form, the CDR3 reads TGTGCCAGTAGTATATACACGACTCCAACTAATGAAAAACTGTTTTTT.

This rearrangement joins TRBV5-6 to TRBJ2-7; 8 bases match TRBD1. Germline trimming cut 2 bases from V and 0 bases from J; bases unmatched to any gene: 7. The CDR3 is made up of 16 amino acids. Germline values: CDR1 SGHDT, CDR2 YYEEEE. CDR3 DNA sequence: TGTGCCAGCAGCTTATACTGGGACAGGAGCTCCTACGAGCAGTACTTC. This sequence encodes CASSLYWDRSSYEQYF.

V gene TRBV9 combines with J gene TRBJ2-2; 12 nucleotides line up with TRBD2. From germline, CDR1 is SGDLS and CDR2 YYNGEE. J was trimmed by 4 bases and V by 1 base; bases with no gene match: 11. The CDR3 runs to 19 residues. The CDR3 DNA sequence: TGTGCCAGCAGCGTATCTGGGCTAGCGGGAGGGCCGGTCACCGGGGAGCTGTTTTTT. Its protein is CASSVSGLAGGPVTGELFF.

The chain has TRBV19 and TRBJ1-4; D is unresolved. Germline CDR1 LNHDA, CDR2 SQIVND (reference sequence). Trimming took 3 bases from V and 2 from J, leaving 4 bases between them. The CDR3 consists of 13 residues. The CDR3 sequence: CASSIMTNEKLFF. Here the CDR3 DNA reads TGTGCCAGTAGTATCATGACTAATGAAAAACTGTTTTTT.

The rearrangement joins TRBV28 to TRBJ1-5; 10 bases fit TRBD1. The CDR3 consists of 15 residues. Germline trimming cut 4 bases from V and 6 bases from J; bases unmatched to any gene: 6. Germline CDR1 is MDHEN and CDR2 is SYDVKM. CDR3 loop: CASSSGTGVRQPQHF. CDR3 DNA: TGTGCCAGCAGTTCCGGGACAGGGGTCCGTCAGCCCCAGCATTTT.

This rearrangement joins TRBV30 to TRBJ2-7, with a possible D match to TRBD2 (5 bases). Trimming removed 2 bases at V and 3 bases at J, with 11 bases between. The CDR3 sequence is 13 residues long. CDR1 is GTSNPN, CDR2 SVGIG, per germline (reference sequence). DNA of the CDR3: TGTGCCTGGAGTTTCACCGGGAACTACGAGCAGTACTTC. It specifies CAWSFTGNYEQYF.

The CDR3 here is CASDRGDNYGYTF. The CDR3 nucleotides are TGTGCCAGCGACAGGGGAGATAACTATGGCTACACCTTC. This chain joins TRBV6-1 and TRBJ1-2, with 8 nucleotides matching TRBD1. Germline values: CDR1 MNHNS, CDR2 SASEGT. Germline trimming cut 8 bases from V and 1 base from J; bases unmatched to any gene: 3. CDR3 length: 13 amino acids.

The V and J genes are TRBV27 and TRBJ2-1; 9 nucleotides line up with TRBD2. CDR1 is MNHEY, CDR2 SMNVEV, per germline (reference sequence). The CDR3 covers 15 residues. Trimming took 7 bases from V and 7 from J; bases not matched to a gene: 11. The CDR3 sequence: CASNTGLAGINEQFF. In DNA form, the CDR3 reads TGTGCCAGCAATACCGGGCTAGCGGGAATAAATGAGCAGTTCTTC.

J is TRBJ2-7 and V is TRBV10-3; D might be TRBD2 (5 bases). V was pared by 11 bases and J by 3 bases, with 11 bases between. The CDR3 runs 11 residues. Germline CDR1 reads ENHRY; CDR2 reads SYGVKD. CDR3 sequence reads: CAAGINYEQYF. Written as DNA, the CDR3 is TGTGCCGCGGGCATAAACTACGAGCAGTACTTC.

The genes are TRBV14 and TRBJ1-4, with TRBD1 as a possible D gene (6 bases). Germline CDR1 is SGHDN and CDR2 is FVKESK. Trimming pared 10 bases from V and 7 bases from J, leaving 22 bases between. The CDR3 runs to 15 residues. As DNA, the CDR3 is TGTGCCACGCAACGGTTCTCAGGGGTGGGTGAAAAACTGTTTTTT. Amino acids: CATQRFSGVGEKLFF.

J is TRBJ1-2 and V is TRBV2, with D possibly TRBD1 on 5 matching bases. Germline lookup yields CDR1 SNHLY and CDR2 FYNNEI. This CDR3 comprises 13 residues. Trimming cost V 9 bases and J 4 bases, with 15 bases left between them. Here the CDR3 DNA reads TGTGCCAGGGGGGGTTCAGGGTCCTATGGCTACACCTTC. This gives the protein CARGGSGSYGYTF.

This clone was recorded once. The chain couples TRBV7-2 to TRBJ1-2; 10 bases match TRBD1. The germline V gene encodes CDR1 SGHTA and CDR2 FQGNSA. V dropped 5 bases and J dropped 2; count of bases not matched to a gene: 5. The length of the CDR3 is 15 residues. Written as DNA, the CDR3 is TGTGCCAGCAGCCATGAGGGACAGGGGAACTATGGCTACACCTTC. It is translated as CASSHEGQGNYGYTF.

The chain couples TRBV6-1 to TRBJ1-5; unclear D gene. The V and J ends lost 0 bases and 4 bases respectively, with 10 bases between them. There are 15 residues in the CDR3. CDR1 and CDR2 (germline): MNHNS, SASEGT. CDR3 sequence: CASSEASGRNQPQHF. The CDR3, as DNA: TGTGCCAGCAGTGAAGCATCTGGGCGTAATCAGCCCCAGCATTTT.

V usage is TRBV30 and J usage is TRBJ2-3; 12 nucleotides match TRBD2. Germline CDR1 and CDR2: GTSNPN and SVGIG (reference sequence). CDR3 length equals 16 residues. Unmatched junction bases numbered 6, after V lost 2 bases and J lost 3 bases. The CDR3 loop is CAWSKPTSGRTDTQYF. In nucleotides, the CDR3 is TGTGCCTGGAGTAAGCCGACTAGCGGGAGAACAGATACGCAGTATTTT.

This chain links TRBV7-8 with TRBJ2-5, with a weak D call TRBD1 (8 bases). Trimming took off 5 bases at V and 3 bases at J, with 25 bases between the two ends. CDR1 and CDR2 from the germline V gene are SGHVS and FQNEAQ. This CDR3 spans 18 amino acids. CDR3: CASSIGQGIGLVEETQYF. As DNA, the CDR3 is TGTGCCAGCAGCATTGGACAGGGCATAGGACTAGTGGAAGAGACCCAGTACTTC.

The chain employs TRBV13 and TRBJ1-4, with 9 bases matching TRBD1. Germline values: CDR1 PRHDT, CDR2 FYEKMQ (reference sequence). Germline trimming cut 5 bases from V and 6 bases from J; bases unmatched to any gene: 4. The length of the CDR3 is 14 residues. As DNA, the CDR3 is TGTGCCAGCAGCAAAGACAGGGGGTATGAAAAACTGTTTTTT. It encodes CASSKDRGYEKLFF.

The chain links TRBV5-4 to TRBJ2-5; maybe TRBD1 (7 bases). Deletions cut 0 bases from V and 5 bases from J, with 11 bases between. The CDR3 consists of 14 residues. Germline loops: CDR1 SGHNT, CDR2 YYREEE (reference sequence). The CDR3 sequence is CASSLEGAGETQYF. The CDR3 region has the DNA TGTGCCAGCAGCTTGGAGGGGGCGGGGGAGACCCAGTACTTC.

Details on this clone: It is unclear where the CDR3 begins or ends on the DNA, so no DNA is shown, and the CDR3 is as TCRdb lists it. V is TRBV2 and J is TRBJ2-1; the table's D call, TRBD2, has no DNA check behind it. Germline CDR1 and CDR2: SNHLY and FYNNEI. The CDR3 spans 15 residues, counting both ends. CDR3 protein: CASSEFRGRGVEQFF.